This TCR beta chain was sequenced in a study of blood T cells in healthy people across ages (dated by TCRdb to between 2014 and 2017). At the level of the whole study: Template switching captured roughly one uniquely barcoded TCR beta cDNA molecule per two T cells in model experiments. The study measured age-related changes in TCR beta repertoire diversity using deep sequencing normalized with unique cDNA molecular identifiers. Donors were grouped into four age groups: young (average approximately 16 years), middle-aged (roughly 37), aged (62) and long-lived (roughly 80). To avoid experimental bias, donors of different ages were spread randomly across the sequencing lanes. Using the same blood draw, the study looked at two additional independent replicas of 1 million unique cDNA reads for two donors, one aged 18 to 30 and the other aged 80 or older.

What the research found in general, with its limitations: Total diversity estimates from one million sequenced T cells were considered lower bounds and underestimates. Compared with the aged group, more naive CD4+ T cells, fewer expanded clones and increased TCR diversity were shown by the long-lived group, suggesting age selection. The percentage of naive T cells measured by flow cytometry correlated strongly with observed TCR beta diversity. Because profiling used bulk unsorted PBMCs, naive and antigen-experienced compartments could not be compared conclusively. Observed TCR beta diversity per million T cells fell roughly linearly with age, and a significant reduction was already apparent by age roughly 41. Because the CMV infection status of the donors was unknown, age-related changes in expanded clonotypes may potentially have been confounded.

Germline trimming amounts to 5 bases on V and 4 bases on J, with 17 as the count of junction bases outside the gene matches. CDR1 and CDR2, per the germline V gene, are SGHTA and FQGNSA. The CDR3 sequence holds 17 residues, the cysteine and phenylalanine included. Of the read, only the CDR3 DNA is kept; its 51 bases are in frame from base 1. The donors were 40 or so Caucasian individuals from Russia, aged 6 to 90 years, who were systemically healthy. Each donor gave 8 to 10 milliliters of peripheral blood, drawn into EDTA-treated Vacutainer tubes. Ficoll-Paque density-gradient centrifugation was used to isolate PBMCs, with at least 6.5 million per sample. Total RNA was extracted from PBMCs with Trizol reagent, with at least 6 micrograms obtained per sample. For every donor, an aliquot of PBMCs went through flow cytometry to measure the percentages of naive CD45RAhigh/CD27high T cells. Receptor libraries were prepared by 5' RACE. A second PCR of about 6 to 11 cycles was performed with a sample-barcoded 5' primer and a J-beta primer mix. A template-switch 5' adaptor carrying 12 random nucleotides introduced a unique molecular identifier onto each TCR beta cDNA molecule. Each sample yielded at least 3 million CDR3-containing paired-end reads. All of the RNA was converted into first-strand cDNA using the Mint cDNA synthesis kit, with a TRBC-specific oligonucleotide serving as the primer. Following uracil-DNA glycosylase treatment, a first 18-cycle PCR with universal primers M1SS and BC2_uni_R was performed on all cDNA. Regarding the original processing steps: For normalization, 1 million high-quality reads were randomly selected from each sample, with every read carrying a distinct molecular identifier. Instead of being binned into consensus sequences, reads with shared molecular identifiers were discarded. MiTCR, set to a Q25 quality threshold and the strictest error-elimination algorithm, was used for CDR3 identification, clonotype clustering and error correction. A nonparametric unseen species model using Euler transformation provided a lower-bound estimate of total TCR beta diversity. TCRdb reprocessing: public reads trimmed at Q25 with fastp, clones called with MiXCR, in-frame beta chains kept. Rows are unified per CDR3 protein, each entry keeping the most common DNA and genes. The V and J calls reflect TCRdb's pipeline rather than the authors' work. The table for this sample lists fewer than 2 million distinct CDR3 sequences; approximately 39% of them were counted only once. The ten largest make up 23% of the sample.

Comments on this clonotype: The antigen it recognizes is unknown. Base qualities are not at hand, and no much larger clone is one base apart.

The chain couples TRBV7-2 to TRBJ2-7; TRBD2 agrees with 7 junctional bases. The TCR was taken from a human donor in good health. The sample was blood. The CDR3 region reads CASSQQADPGGMYEQYF. DNA sequence: TGTGCCAGCAGCCAACAAGCGGATCCCGGGGGGATGTACGAGCAGTACTTC.